The 12 T cell receptor beta chains listed next were all sequenced from one sample in a study of T-cell reconstitution after alpha-beta-depleted transplantation in children. Unique molecular identifiers tagged the TCRbeta library. In TCRdb, the PCR reads were re-called with MiXCR into one record per CDR3 protein. The sample holds roughly 420,000 distinct CDR3 sequences, 15% to 20% seen once. The source material was PBMCs, mostly from graft donor cells, sampled 360 days after TCRalphabeta/CD19-depleted stem cell transplant. The receptor set was obtained from a boy younger than two who had a stem cell transplant for Wiskott-Aldrich syndrome, so the T cells may come from the graft donor.

This clonotype was seen a few times. The chain links TRBV5-1 to TRBJ2-7, with a tentative D call TRBD2 (5 bases). The germline V gene has CDR1 SGHRS and CDR2 YFSETQ. The CDR3 loop spans 17 amino acids. The ends were cut back, 5 bases at V and 4 bases at J, with 25 bases in the middle. The CDR3: CASSGGWPLGYSYEQYF. In nucleotides, the CDR3 is TGCGCCAGCAGTGGAGGTTGGCCACTAGGCTACTCTTACGAGCAGTACTTC.

V and J are TRBV12-3 or TRBV12-4 and TRBJ1-4, with D possibly being TRBD1 (5 bases). The CDR3 is made up of 15 amino acids. Trimming shortened V by 6 bases and J by 0 bases, and 11 bases separated the two germline ends. The CDR3 coding sequence is TGTGCCAGCAGAATGGGGCGAACAACTAATGAAAAACTGTTTTTT. Translating it yields CASRMGRTTNEKLFF.

This chain uses TRBV9 with TRBJ2-1; tentative D call: TRBD2 (6 bases). The V and J ends lost 3 bases and 6 bases respectively, with 16 bases between them. This CDR3 has 15 amino acids. The germline CDR1 and CDR2 sequences are SGDLS and YYNGEE. CDR3 bases: TGTGCCAGCAGCGATACGGGACTTCCCCTCAATGAGCAGTTCTTC. Translation: CASSDTGLPLNEQFF.

This rearrangement joins TRBV20-1 to TRBJ2-7; 8 nucleotides align to TRBD1. CDR1 and CDR2 from the germline V gene are DFQATT and SNEGSKA (reference sequence). This CDR3 region has 15 residues. V shed 0 bases and J 4 bases; nucleotides not matched to a gene: 8. The CDR3 region has the DNA TGCAGTGCTAGAGATCAGCAGGGGGCGAATTACGAGCAGTACTTC. It is translated as CSARDQQGANYEQYF.

This clonotype has a handful of counts. The chain carries TRBV27 and TRBJ2-7; TRBD2 might be the D (6 bases). The CDR3 sequence is 16 residues long. Germline V gene data show CDR1 as MNHEY and CDR2 as SMNVEV (reference sequence). Trimming pared 3 bases from V and 2 bases from J, leaving 17 bases between. CDR3 nucleotide sequence: TGTGCCAGCAGTTTGGTCCACCTGGGGGGACCCTACGAGCAGTACTTC. Protein sequence: CASSLVHLGGPYEQYF.

A few counts support this clonotype. The chain uses TRBV18 and TRBJ1-5; tentative D call: TRBD1 (5 bases). The CDR3 has 14 residues. In germline, CDR1 is KGHSH, CDR2 LQKENI. V dropped 2 bases and J dropped 4 bases, with 9 bases sitting between them. The CDR3 DNA reads as TGTGCCAGCTCACCAGGGACTTCGAATCAGCCCCAGCATTTT. Translated: CASSPGTSNQPQHF.

The V and J genes are TRBV12-3 or TRBV12-4 and TRBJ2-7; TRBD2 matches at 12 bases. This CDR3 is built from 15 residues. Losses at the gene ends were 6 bases for V and 4 bases for J; bases not matched to a gene: 7. This CDR3 reads CASSPLTSGSYEQYF. The CDR3 nucleotides read TGTGCCAGCAGCCCCTTGACTAGCGGGAGTTACGAGCAGTACTTC.

This clonotype was observed many times. The chain combines TRBV4-3 with TRBJ2-1; TRBD2 matches at 7 bases. The CDR3 runs 18 residues. Trimming at V came to 0 bases and at J to 7 bases, leaving 15 bases not matched to a gene. Germline CDR1 reads LGHNA; CDR2 reads YSLEER. CDR3 nucleotide sequence: TGCGCCAGCAGCCAAGATTACTTTCGGGCGGGAGTGGGGAATGAGCAGTTCTTC. This translates into CASSQDYFRAGVGNEQFF.

The chain links TRBV10-3 to TRBJ1-2; D is unclear. Germline-derived CDR1 and CDR2 are ENHRY and SYGVKD. The germline V and J ends were trimmed by 3 bases and 5 bases, with 4 bases remaining between them. There are 11 residues in the CDR3. The chain's CDR3 is CAISDAYGYTF. CDR3 DNA: TGTGCCATCAGTGATGCGTATGGCTACACCTTC.

The V and J genes are TRBV20-1 and TRBJ1-1; no definite D call. Deletions cut 7 bases from V and 0 bases from J, with 12 bases between. The CDR3 contains 13 residues. From germline, CDR1 is DFQATT and CDR2 SNEGSKA (reference sequence). The CDR3 region is CSVPINLNTEAFF. In nucleotides, the CDR3 is TGCAGTGTCCCGATAAATCTGAACACTGAAGCTTTCTTT.

J is TRBJ2-7 and V is TRBV20-1; 10 positions match TRBD1. V gave up 5 bases and J gave up 7 bases; unmatched junction bases: 11. The germline gives CDR1 DFQATT, CDR2 SNEGSKA (reference sequence). The CDR3 is 14 amino acids. The CDR3 DNA sequence: TGCAGTGCTGACCCGGGACAGGGGTGGTCAGAGCAGTACTTC. It yields the protein CSADPGQGWSEQYF.

The chain joins TRBV4-3 to TRBJ2-2; no definite D call. V dropped 2 bases and J dropped 2 bases, with 9 bases sitting between them. CDR1 is LGHNA, CDR2 YSLEER, per germline. The CDR3 extends over 15 amino acids. The CDR3 DNA reads as TGCGCCAGCAGCCAATGGAATCCCAACACCGGGGAGCTGTTTTTT. As protein: CASSQWNPNTGELFF.